This TCR beta chain was observed in a study of PD-L1 blockade in urothelial cancer. Study-wide context: Blood gave a median around 150,000 T cells.

The sample's time point: peripheral blood 6 weeks after treatment start. Urothelial carcinoma affected the patients, and it was locally advanced or metastatic. Patients yielded 1 to 8 samples each, pretreatment and on-treatment. The CDR3 runs 14 residues. Germline CDR1 SGHRS, CDR2 YFSETQ. The V end was cut by 3 bases, the J end by 5 bases, with 11 bases between. As for this clone: At the DNA level, this CDR3 is encoded by other sequences in the same sample as well.

The authors spiked synthetic TCR analog templates into each PCR. Sequencing used immunoSEQ multiplex PCR; TCRdb keeps in-frame clones, though not all of them. The sample lists just over 40,000 clones; 70% to 90% were seen once. This chain joins TRBV5-1 and TRBJ2-2; weak D call: TRBD2 (7 bases). The TCR originated in a man aged 65 to 85 with urothelial cancer. Sequencing was performed on PBMCs, taken around atezolizumab (anti-PD-L1) treatment. The CDR3 sequence is CASSWGGQTGELFF. The CDR3 DNA sequence: TGCGCCAGCAGCTGGGGGGGGCAGACCGGGGAGCTGTTTTTT.